This T cell receptor beta chain stems from a study of blood T cell repertoires in COVID-19 (dated by TCRdb to 2020 to 2021). A note on the overall study: Samples from collaborators originated in the United States, Italy and Spain and spanned both the acute and convalescent phases of COVID-19. The prospective study material was composed of cDNA or gDNA derived from T cells, B-cell-depleted T cells, or PBMCs. Deeply sampled blood TCRbeta repertoires from subjects exposed to, actively infected with, or recovered from COVID-19 were included in the dataset. The repertoires were made available in a free public database intended to serve as a resource for research on the immune response to SARS-CoV-2. The samples were drawn from the first 160 participants of the ongoing ImmuneRACE study and from 1,254 subjects provided by 6 global collaborators. A de-identified subject ID, COVID-19 status, age in years and sex were almost always included in the sample metadata. Where available, HLA class I and class II types were taken from metadata supplied by the sample provider and were not determined by assay-based typing. What the work shows at the level of the full study, not this receptor alone: How much clinical and demographic metadata was included differed by source and by participant, and the metadata was provided uncurated.

Whole blood was collected in K2EDTA tubes by collaborating institutions according to the institutions' own protocols. Collaborator samples were shipped for TCRbeta analysis as frozen whole blood, isolated PBMCs, or DNA extracted from either sample type. With respect to this clone: Its specific antigen is unknown. Base qualities are not recorded, but no much larger clone differs from it by a single base.

Reading from cysteine to phenylalanine, the CDR3 counts 14 amino acids. The only DNA kept is the CDR3, 42 bases in frame from the first base. A distance of 8 bases separates the germline ends of V and J, which lose 3 bases and 2 bases respectively. Via the germline V gene, CDR1 is MNHEY and CDR2 SVGEGT. The immunoSEQ Assay, a bias-controlled multiplex PCR, was used to amplify TCRbeta CDR3 regions from genomic DNA. Processing in the source paper ran as follows. Nucleated cell counts per sample were estimated from amplification of reference gene primers within the assay. To quantify the absolute abundance of each unique TCRbeta CDR3 rearrangement, sequence reads were collapsed and filtered. For each sample, productive Simpson clonality was calculated as the square root of Simpson's diversity index over productive rearrangements. TCRdb provides this immuneACCESS table in a form limited to in-frame rearrangements. Some clones are lacking; in checked studies, under half of them reflect an unresolved V gene, and why the rest are absent is not known. Clonal size and the V and J genes are those of that table, whereas D and trimming came from the DNA. The sample data list about 73,000 clones, and roughly 84% of these were observed just once. Jointly, the top ten make up roughly 2.5% of the sample.

Sequencing was performed on peripheral blood. The V gene is TRBV6-2 or TRBV6-3 and the J gene is TRBJ1-5; the D gene identity is not certain. This receptor was identified in an elderly man with active or convalescent COVID-19. The CDR3 here reads CASSYPGGNQPQHF. The nucleotide sequence is TGTGCCAGCAGTTATCCAGGTGGCAATCAGCCCCAGCATTTT.